The T cell receptor (beta chain) described here comes from a study of CD8+ T cells in alopecia areata. Study-level findings and limits: Among the cells sequenced in scalp samples are also the resident alphabeta T cells of normal skin. Especially in alopecia totalis/universalis, lesional scalp showed greater clonality than normal scalp did.

Sequencing relied on a cDNA template that was reverse transcribed from extracted RNA. The data were produced by immunoSEQ multiplex PCR, yet TCRdb's version contains in-frame clones alone and is incomplete. The repertoire holds around 190,000 clones, roughly 56% seen once, with around 5% in the top ten. The germline gives CDR1 MNHNY, CDR2 SVGAGI (reference sequence). Trimming cost V 6 bases and J 6 bases, with 8 bases left between them. This CDR3 spans 11 amino acids. In this sample, this clone turned up a few times. Its antigen is not identified. The specimen sequenced was CD8+ T cells sorted from blood. The receptor comes from a human donor in good health. The chain links TRBV6-6 to TRBJ1-2, with D possibly TRBD1 on 5 matching bases. Here the CDR3 reads CASSGTDGYTF. CDR3 in DNA: TGTGCCAGCAGCGGGACGGATGGCTACACCTTC.